The present TCR beta chain was sequenced within a study of T cell repertoires in cytomegalovirus infection. About the research overall: Indications of both CMV infection and matching HLA type were provided by public TCR beta signatures. Study results and caveats: Carriers of CMV plus the relevant HLA were identified by cumulative public TCR beta family frequency. Clonotypes of TCR beta that were HLA-C-restricted and CMV-specific dominated the ex vivo response.

In this sample, this clonotype turned up many times. Its antigen is unknown. TCRdb ran MiXCR on the reads and lists one entry per CDR3 protein. Of around 120,000 distinct CDR3 sequences listed, roughly 8.2% are singletons. Germline trimming cut 6 bases from V and 4 bases from J; bases unmatched to any gene: 5. This CDR3 has 13 amino acids. Germline V gives CDR1 SEHNR, CDR2 FQNEAQ (reference sequence). Sequenced material: PBMCs. This chain connects TRBV7-9 to TRBJ2-7; 8 bases align to TRBD2. The source of this sequence is a human donor in good health (CMV status not recorded). Some clones in this sample may be carry-over from other donors' samples. Here the CDR3 reads CASRGLGPYEQYF. The CDR3 coding sequence is TGTGCCAGCAGGGGACTAGGCCCTTACGAGCAGTACTTC.